A selection of T cell receptor beta chains follows, all from one sample in a study of CD8 T cells in Susac syndrome. TCRdb re-analysed the immunoSEQ multiplex PCR reads in MiXCR, keeping a single row per CDR3 protein. The table shows about 190,000 distinct CDR3 sequences, with 90% to 97% occurring only once. Material: CD4+ T cells from PBMCs. The source of these receptors is a human donor with Susac syndrome. CDR3s include the opening cysteine and the closing phenylalanine or tryptophan. The order of the fields is J gene, D gene, CDR3 length, clone size, V gene, CDR3 protein, CDR3 DNA. A D gene is named only where the DNA matches it firmly. Clone size appears in some rows only: once, few, many, or a class for an expanded clone.

>TRBJ2-3|.|15|.|TRBV5-4
CASSLAAGGADTQYF
TGTGCCAGCAGCTTGGCCGCTGGGGGCGCAGATACGCAGTATTTT
>TRBJ1-5|.|15|.|TRBV7-2
CASSIGTLSNQPQHF
TGTGCCAGCAGCATTGGGACACTTAGCAATCAGCCCCAGCATTTT
>TRBJ2-7|TRBD1|16|.|TRBV2
CASSDRRDRVSYEQYF
TGTGCCAGCAGTGATCGACGGGACAGGGTAAGCTACGAGCAGTACTTC
>TRBJ1-2|.|12|.|TRBV12-3/TRBV12-4
CASSLQTGGYTF
TGTGCCAGCAGTTTACAGACTGGTGGCTACACCTTC
>TRBJ1-2|.|15|.|TRBV30
CAWSVLTAGGRGYTF
TGTGCCTGGAGTGTATTAACAGCCGGTGGTAGGGGCTACACCTTC
>TRBJ2-5|TRBD2|17|.|TRBV9
CASSVAGGGTGQETQYF
TGTGCCAGCAGCGTAGCGGGAGGAGGGACGGGGCAAGAGACCCAGTACTTC
>TRBJ1-1|TRBD1|16|.|TRBV6-5
CASSFGDRDMNTEAFF
TGTGCCAGCAGTTTCGGGGACAGGGACATGAACACTGAAGCTTTCTTT
>TRBJ1-4|.|16|.|TRBV18
CASSPVAGATNEKLFF
TGTGCCAGCTCACCAGTGGCAGGGGCTACTAATGAAAAACTGTTTTTT
>TRBJ1-2|.|13|.|TRBV6-2/TRBV6-3
CASSYETVYGYTF
TGTGCCAGCAGTTACGAGACCGTCTATGGCTACACCTTC
>TRBJ2-2|.|13|once|TRBV27
CASSSPGTGELFF
TGTGCCAGCAGTTCTCCGGGCACCGGGGAGCTGTTTTTT
>TRBJ2-7|TRBD2|14|.|TRBV15
CATSRVSGGTEQYF
TGTGCCACCAGCAGAGTTAGCGGGGGAACCGAGCAGTACTTC
>TRBJ2-1|.|14|.|TRBV6-2/TRBV6-3
CASSPGTSRIAGFF
TGTGCCAGCAGCCCCGGGACCAGTAGGATTGCTGGGTTCTTC
>TRBJ1-1|.|12|.|TRBV7-2
CASSLAQGRAFF
TGTGCCAGCAGCCTTGCGCAGGGTAGAGCTTTCTTT
>TRBJ1-2|.|14|.|TRBV3-1
CASSQEQPRYGYTF
TGTGCCAGCAGCCAAGAACAACCTAGATATGGCTACACCTTC
>TRBJ2-7|.|11|.|TRBV12-3/TRBV12-4
CASAPRYEQYF
TGTGCCAGCGCCCCTCGGTACGAGCAGTACTTC
>TRBJ2-1|.|22|.|TRBV5-6
CASKSGYTDLTAHSRSYNEQFF
TGTGCCAGCAAATCAGGATACACCGATCTGACTGCCCACTCTAGGTCCTACAATGAGCAGTTCTTC
>TRBJ1-5|TRBD1|16|.|TRBV2
CASSELGQGGNQPQHF
TGTGCCAGCAGTGAGTTAGGACAGGGTGGCAATCAGCCCCAGCATTTT
>TRBJ1-1|TRBD1|13|.|TRBV27
CASQDRPNTEAFF
TGTGCCAGCCAGGACAGGCCGAACACTGAAGCTTTCTTT